Following are 28 T cell receptor beta chains from one sample sequenced in a study of cytomegalovirus exposure and HLA in healthy donors. The PCR was carried out with 60 Vbeta primers and 13 Jbeta primers. Libraries were prepared by immunoSEQ multiplex PCR; TCRdb keeps only in-frame clonotypes and omits some of them. The sample shows 70,000 to 85,000 clones, approximately 65% of them seen only once. The sample taken for sequencing was PBMCs. Receptors originate from a male donor in good health and CMV-seropositive.

V is TRBV7-6 and J is TRBJ1-3; a weak D match, TRBD1 (5 bases). The germline CDR1 and CDR2 sequences are SGHVS and FNYEAQ. This CDR3 region has 16 residues. The germline V and J ends were trimmed by 0 bases and 0 bases, with 9 bases remaining between them. The CDR3 nucleotides are TGTGCCAGCAGCTTAGCCCCCCAGGGCTCTGGAAACACCATATATTTT. Its translation is CASSLAPQGSGNTIYF.

Only a few counts were recorded for this clone. The rearrangement uses TRBV25-1 and TRBJ1-6, with 12 positions matching TRBD1. This CDR3 has 16 amino acids. Germline loops: CDR1 MGHDK, CDR2 SYGVNS. V lost 5 bases to trimming and J lost 11 bases; unmatched junction nucleotides: 10. The CDR3 DNA is TGTGCCAGCAGTTTGGGGACAGGGGGCGCTGGGGCACCCCTCCACTTT. Its protein is CASSLGTGGAGAPLHF.

This chain connects TRBV30 to TRBJ1-4; 7 nucleotides match TRBD1. The trim removed 5 bases at V and 4 bases at J, leaving 7 bases unmatched. The CDR3 is 14 amino acids. Germline CDR1 reads GTSNPN; CDR2 reads SVGIG (reference sequence). This CDR3 reads CAWRRGLLNEKLFF. For the CDR3, the DNA is TGTGCCTGGCGGAGGGGGCTTCTTAATGAAAAACTGTTTTTT.

The chain couples TRBV10-3 to TRBJ1-1; D gene ambiguous. CDR3 size: 13 residues. Germline values: CDR1 ENHRY, CDR2 SYGVKD. V lost 4 bases and J lost 6, with 12 bases in between. CDR3 protein: CAISGEGLSEAFF. The CDR3 nucleotides read TGTGCCATCAGTGGGGAGGGTCTCTCTGAAGCTTTCTTT.

V gene TRBV5-5 combines with J gene TRBJ2-2; perhaps TRBD2 as D (5 bases). The CDR3 has 15 residues. Germline V lookup: CDR1 SGHKS, CDR2 YYEKEE (reference sequence). V was pared by 1 base and J by 4 bases, with 11 bases between. Here the CDR3 DNA reads TGTGCCAGCAGCTTGCCACTTGGACTCACCGGGGAGCTGTTTTTT. Translating gives CASSLPLGLTGELFF.

A remark on this clone: A read error may account for a junction end that differs from germline. Other nucleotide sequences in the sample specify the same CDR3. The chain employs TRBV6-5 and TRBJ1-1; 8 bases match TRBD1. From germline, CDR1 is MNHEY and CDR2 SVGAGI. This CDR3 is built from 15 residues. The CDR3 sequence: CASPQGARMNTEAFF. In nucleotides, the CDR3 is TGTGCCAGCCCCCAGGGGGCTAGGATGAACACTGAAGCTTTCTTC.

The gene calls are TRBV29-1 and TRBJ2-7, with TRBD1 as a possible D gene (6 bases). V lost 5 bases and J lost 0, with 8 bases in between. Germline V CDR1 and CDR2: SQVTM, ANQGSEA. The CDR3 has 12 amino acids. The CDR3, as DNA: TGCAGCGTTCGGGACAACTCCTACGAGCAGTACTTC. Its protein product is CSVRDNSYEQYF.

This CDR3 reads CAIKAGTGFLGYGYTF. In DNA form, the CDR3 reads TGTGCCATTAAGGCTGGGACAGGGTTTTTAGGCTATGGCTACACCTTC. The V gene is TRBV10-3, the J gene TRBJ1-2; 9 bases map to TRBD1. With V trimmed by 9 bases and J by 4 bases, 15 bases remained unmatched. The CDR3 covers 16 residues. From germline, CDR1 is ENHRY and CDR2 SYGVKD.

This chain joins TRBV5-1 and TRBJ2-5; 8 bases fit TRBD1. Germline values: CDR1 SGHRS, CDR2 YFSETQ. V was clipped by 0 bases and J by 3 bases; unmatched bases: 4. The CDR3 is made up of 15 amino acids. The CDR3 region is CASSLGGQGKETQYF. CDR3 DNA: TGCGCCAGCAGCTTGGGAGGACAGGGCAAAGAGACCCAGTACTTC.

The chain recombines TRBV5-1 with TRBJ2-2, with TRBD2 matching over 8 bases. The CDR3 runs to 14 residues. Germline CDR1 and CDR2: SGHRS and YFSETQ. Trimming removed 6 bases from V and 4 bases from J; junction bases left unmatched: 5. The CDR3 reads CASNPGGATGELFF. The CDR3 DNA is TGCGCCAGCAATCCGGGGGGGGCCACCGGGGAGCTGTTTTTT.

J is TRBJ1-3 and V is TRBV30; the D is unclear. The length of the CDR3 is 14 residues. V lost 2 bases to trimming and J lost 0 bases, with 8 bases between them. Germline CDR1 reads GTSNPN; CDR2 reads SVGIG (reference sequence). CDR3 nucleotide sequence: TGTGCCTGGAGTTCCCCGGGCTCTGGAAACACCATATATTTT. This encodes CAWSSPGSGNTIYF.

The V gene is TRBV5-1, the J gene TRBJ2-2, with TRBD1 identical over 7 bases. CDR3 length equals 18 residues. The junction had 13 bases not matched to a gene; V was cut back by 0 bases and J by 5 bases. Germline loops: CDR1 SGHRS, CDR2 YFSETQ. The CDR3 DNA is TGCGCCAGCAGCTTGGGCTACAGGGGCCTTACGGGGACCGGGGAGCTGTTTTTT. It translates to CASSLGYRGLTGTGELFF.

The gene calls are TRBV30 and TRBJ1-5; 7 bases agree with TRBD1. The V segment lost 3 bases and the J segment 6 bases; nucleotides outside the gene matches: 2. CDR3 length: 12 residues. Germline V lookup: CDR1 GTSNPN, CDR2 SVGIG (reference sequence). The CDR3 nucleotides read TGTGCCTGGAGAACAGGGGCTCAGCCCCAGCATTTT. Protein product: CAWRTGAQPQHF.

This clone occurred a few times. The rearrangement joins TRBV2 to TRBJ2-5, with 9 bases fitting TRBD1. V shed 7 bases, J shed 1 base, and the junction held 7 bases outside the gene matches. The CDR3 runs 15 residues. Germline CDR1 and CDR2: SNHLY and FYNNEI. The CDR3: CASITGQGGQETQYF. For the CDR3, the DNA is TGTGCCAGCATCACGGGACAGGGTGGCCAAGAGACCCAGTACTTC. Full variable domain (remainder filled in from reference TRBV2 and TRBJ2-5): EPEVTQTPSHQVTQMGQEVILRCVPISNHLYFYWYRQILGQKVEFLVSFYNNEISEKSEIFDDQFSVERPDGSNFTLKIRSTKLEDSAMYFCASITGQGGQETQYFGPGTRLLVL.

On this clone itself: One junction end does not reproduce the germline sequence, and a read error may be involved. This chain connects TRBV5-4 to TRBJ2-1; tentative D call: TRBD2 (6 bases). Per germline, CDR1 SGHNT and CDR2 YYREEE (reference sequence). The CDR3 extends over 11 amino acids. This CDR3 reads CASSLNGREVF. The CDR3 DNA is TGTGCCAGCAGCTTAAACGGCAGGGAGGTCTTC. Full variable domain (outside the CDR3, taken from reference TRBV5-4 and TRBJ2-1): ETGVTQSPTHLIKTRGQQVTLRCSSQSGHNTVSWYQQALGQGPQFIFQYYREEENGRGNFPPRFSGLQFPNYSSELNVNALELDDSALYLCASSLNGREVFGPGTRLTVL.

J is TRBJ2-3 and V is TRBV5-4; D is possibly TRBD2 (5 bases). This CDR3 region has 16 residues. Between the trimmed V and J ends, which lost 2 bases and 0 bases, there was a span of 13 bases. Looked up from germline, CDR1 is SGHNT and CDR2 is YYREEE (reference sequence). In DNA form, the CDR3 reads TGTGCCAGCAGCTTAACGGAGCGGATAAGCACAGATACGCAGTATTTT. It translates to CASSLTERISTDTQYF. The full variable domain, rest sourced from reference TRBV5-4 and TRBJ2-3, is ETGVTQSPTHLIKTRGQQVTLRCSSQSGHNTVSWYQQALGQGPQFIFQYYREEENGRGNFPPRFSGLQFPNYSSELNVNALELDDSALYLCASSLTERISTDTQYFGPGTRLTVL.

On this clone itself: At one of its ends the junction is not consistent with the germline gene, which may arise from a read error. The rearrangement uses TRBV7-9 and TRBJ2-3; 7 positions agree with TRBD1. From germline, CDR1 is SEHNR and CDR2 FQNEAQ (reference sequence). The CDR3 is 15 amino acids. The CDR3 region is CSSSLASGTADTQYF. The DNA of the CDR3 is TGTTCCAGCAGCTTAGCTTCCGGGACAGCAGATACGCAGTATTTT.

This chain links TRBV27 with TRBJ2-7; D call uncertain. CDR3 size: 10 residues. Germline CDR1 and CDR2: MNHEY and SMNVEV (reference sequence). V was pared by 9 bases and J by 2 bases, with 5 bases between. The CDR3 region is CASSTYEQYF. The CDR3 bases are TGTGCCAGTAGCACCTACGAGCAGTACTTC.

V is TRBV11-2 and J is TRBJ1-6, with TRBD1 identical over 9 bases. CDR3 size: 16 residues. Trimming took 5 bases from V and 11 from J; bases not matched to a gene: 13. Germline V gene lookup returns CDR1 SGHAT and CDR2 FQNNGV. The CDR3 loop reads CASSTNRGRGGPPLHF. The CDR3 nucleotides read TGTGCCAGCAGCACTAACAGGGGGCGAGGGGGCCCACCCCTCCACTTT.

The rearrangement joins TRBV2 to TRBJ1-5; possibly TRBD1 for D (5 bases). Germline V gene sequence: CDR1 SNHLY, CDR2 FYNNEI. This CDR3 is 14 amino acids long. V shed 7 bases and J shed 4 bases, with 14 bases lying between them. CDR3 residues: CASKGQKGNQPQHF. CDR3 bases: TGTGCCAGCAAGGGGCAGAAAGGTAATCAGCCCCAGCATTTT.

The V gene is TRBV7-8, the J gene TRBJ2-7; 9 bases are shared with TRBD2. The length of the CDR3 is 15 residues. Trimming cost V 5 bases and J 5 bases; bases outside gene matches: 10. CDR1 and CDR2 from the germline V gene are SGHVS and FQNEAQ. The CDR3 nucleotides are TGTGCCAGCAGCGGCGGGACTAGCCGGGCCCACGAGCAGTACTTC. Encoded protein: CASSGGTSRAHEQYF.

This clone turned up a few times. The chain combines TRBV5-4 with TRBJ2-7; a possible D gene is TRBD2 (7 bases). The CDR3 runs to 16 residues. Deletions cut 0 bases from V and 5 bases from J, with 18 bases between. The germline CDR1 and CDR2 sequences are SGHNT and YYREEE (reference sequence). For the CDR3, the DNA is TGTGCCAGCAGCTTGGAATTTCAGGGGAGGGTAGACGAGCAGTACTTC. Translation gives CASSLEFQGRVDEQYF.

The CDR3 sequence is CASSSSRDTGELFF. In DNA form, the CDR3 reads TGTGCCAGCAGCTCCTCCAGGGACACCGGGGAGCTGTTTTTT. The chain recombines TRBV11-2 with TRBJ2-2; maybe TRBD1 (5 bases). The germline V gene has CDR1 SGHAT and CDR2 FQNNGV. The CDR3 loop spans 14 amino acids. The V end was cut by 4 bases, the J end by 3 bases, with 9 bases between.

The chain uses TRBV6-1 and TRBJ2-2, with unresolved D. This CDR3 has 18 residues. With 1 base removed from V and 6 bases from J, the gap between germline ends came to 21 bases. The germline V gene has CDR1 MNHNS and CDR2 SASEGT. As DNA, the CDR3 is TGTGCCAGCAGTGAAGATCAGGTGGCAAGAACGCGTTCCGGGGAGCTGTTTTTT. It is translated as CASSEDQVARTRSGELFF.

This clone was recorded a few times. The chain links TRBV9 to TRBJ1-5; D unclear. CDR1 is SGDLS and CDR2 is YYNGEE in the germline V gene. The CDR3 has 13 amino acids. V lost 7 bases to trimming and J lost 4 bases, with 12 bases between them. Here the CDR3 DNA reads TGTGCCAGCTCCGAGAGCCCGAATCAGCCCCAGCATTTT. This gives the protein CASSESPNQPQHF.

This clone was observed a handful of times. This sequence joins TRBV27 and TRBJ2-3, with D possibly matching TRBD1 (6 bases). CDR1 and CDR2 from the germline V gene are MNHEY and SMNVEV (reference sequence). This CDR3 region has 13 residues. V lost 6 bases to trimming and J lost 6 bases, with 13 bases between them. Here the CDR3 reads CASRSPQGDTQYF. CDR3 nucleotide sequence: TGTGCCAGCAGATCCCCCCAGGGGGATACGCAGTATTTT.

The genes are TRBV28 and TRBJ1-2; no definite D call. Germline lookup yields CDR1 MDHEN and CDR2 SYDVKM. Trimming pared 3 bases from V and 6 bases from J, leaving 11 bases between. The CDR3 has 13 amino acids. The CDR3 region is CASSLIKPNGYTF. The CDR3 nucleotides are TGTGCCAGCAGTTTGATAAAGCCAAATGGCTACACCTTC.

The chain employs TRBV28 and TRBJ2-7; D remains unclear. V lost 4 bases and J lost 3, with 22 bases in between. The CDR3 consists of 17 residues. CDR1 is MDHEN and CDR2 is SYDVKM in the germline V gene. CDR3 protein: CASSWVQALIPRYEQYF. The CDR3 bases are TGTGCCAGCAGTTGGGTCCAGGCCCTAATCCCTCGCTACGAGCAGTACTTC.